This TCR beta chain was identified during a study of T cell repertoires in cytomegalovirus infection. Study summary: HLA-B-restricted CMV epitopes that are well studied, plus recently identified HLA-C-restricted ones, were used by the study. Both CMV infection and a matching HLA type were indicated by public TCR beta signatures.

Regarding this clonotype: The antigen remains undetermined.

TCRdb itself ran the reads through MiXCR, one entry per CDR3 protein. The sample has 310,000 or so distinct CDR3 sequences, more than 20% seen once; the top ten hold roughly 15%. Germline V lookup: CDR1 LNHDA, CDR2 SQIVND (reference sequence). Trimming removed 7 bases from V and 8 bases from J, with 18 bases in between. The CDR3 totals 14 residues. Study conclusions and caveats: HLA-C-restricted CMV clonotypes gave the most frequent clonotype in two of eight donors. Identification of carriers of CMV plus the relevant HLA was achieved through cumulative public TCR beta family frequency.

The chain is built from TRBV19 and TRBJ2-1; possible D gene TRBD2, 7 bases. This receptor was obtained from a human donor in good health (CMV status not recorded). Some clones in this sample may be carry-over from other donors' samples. The specimen was cultured PBMCs, collected from culture after CMV antigen stimulation. The CDR3 bases are TGTGCCAGTAACAGGGCGAGCGGGATTTATGAGCAGTTCTTC. Its translation: CASNRASGIYEQFF.